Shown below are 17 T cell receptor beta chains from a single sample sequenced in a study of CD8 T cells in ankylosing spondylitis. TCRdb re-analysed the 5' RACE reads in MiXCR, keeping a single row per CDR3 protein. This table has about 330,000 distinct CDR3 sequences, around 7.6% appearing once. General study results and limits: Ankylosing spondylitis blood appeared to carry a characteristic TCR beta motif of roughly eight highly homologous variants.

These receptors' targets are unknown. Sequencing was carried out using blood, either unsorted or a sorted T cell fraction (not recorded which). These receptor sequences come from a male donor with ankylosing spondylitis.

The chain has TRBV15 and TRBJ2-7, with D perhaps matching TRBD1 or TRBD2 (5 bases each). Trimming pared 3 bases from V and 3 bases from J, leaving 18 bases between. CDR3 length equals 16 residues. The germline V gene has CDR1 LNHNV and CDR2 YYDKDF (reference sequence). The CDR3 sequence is CATSSDIAGTDYEQYF. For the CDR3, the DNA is TGTGCCACCAGCAGTGATATCGCCGGGACCGACTACGAGCAGTACTTC.

CDR3 sequence: CASSPGTSGSPSSDTQYF. The CDR3 DNA reads as TGCGCCAGCAGCCCCGGGACTAGCGGGAGTCCCAGCTCAGATACGCAGTATTTT. The chain has TRBV5-1 and TRBJ2-3, with 14 positions matching TRBD2. This CDR3 is 18 amino acids long. The germline CDR1 and CDR2 sequences are SGHRS and YFSETQ. The V gene end was trimmed by 4 bases and the J gene end by 4 bases; junction bases not matched to a gene: 11.

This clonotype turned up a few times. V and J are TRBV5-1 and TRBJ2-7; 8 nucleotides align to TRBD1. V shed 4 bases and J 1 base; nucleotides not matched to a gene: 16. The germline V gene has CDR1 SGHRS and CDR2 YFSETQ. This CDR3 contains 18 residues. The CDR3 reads CASSLRSRTGLSSYEQYF. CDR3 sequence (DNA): TGCGCCAGCAGCCTCAGGAGTCGGACAGGGTTGAGTTCCTACGAGCAGTACTTC.

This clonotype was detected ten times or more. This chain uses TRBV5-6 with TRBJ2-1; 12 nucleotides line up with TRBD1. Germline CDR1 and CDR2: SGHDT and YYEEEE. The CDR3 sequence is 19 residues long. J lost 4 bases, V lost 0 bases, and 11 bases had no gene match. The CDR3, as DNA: TGTGCCAGCAGCTTGGCCTATCGGGACAGGGGGCGTAGGTACAATGAGCAGTTCTTC. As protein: CASSLAYRDRGRRYNEQFF.

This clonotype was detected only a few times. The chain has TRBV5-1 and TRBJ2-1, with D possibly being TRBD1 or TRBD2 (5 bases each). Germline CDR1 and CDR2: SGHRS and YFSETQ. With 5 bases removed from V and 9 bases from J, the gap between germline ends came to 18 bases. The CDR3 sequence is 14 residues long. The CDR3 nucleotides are TGCGCCAGCAGGGTCCTAGCCAGGGCGGGTGAGCAGTTCTTC. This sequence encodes CASRVLARAGEQFF.

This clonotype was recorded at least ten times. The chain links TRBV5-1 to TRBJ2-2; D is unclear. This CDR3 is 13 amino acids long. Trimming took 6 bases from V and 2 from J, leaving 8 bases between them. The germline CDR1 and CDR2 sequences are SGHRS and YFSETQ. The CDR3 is CASTRSNTGELFF. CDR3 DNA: TGCGCCAGCACCAGGAGTAACACCGGGGAGCTGTTTTTT.

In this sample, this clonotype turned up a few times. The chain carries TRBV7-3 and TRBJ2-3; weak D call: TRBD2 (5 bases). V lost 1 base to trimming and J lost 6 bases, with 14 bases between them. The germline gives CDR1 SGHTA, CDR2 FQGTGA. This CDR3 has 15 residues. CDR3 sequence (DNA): TGTGCCAGCAGCTTAAACGCCCCGCGAGGGGATACGCAGTATTTT. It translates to CASSLNAPRGDTQYF. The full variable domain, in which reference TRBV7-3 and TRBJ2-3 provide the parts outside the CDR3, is GAGVSQTPSNKVTEKGKYVELRCDPISGHTALYWYRQSLGQGPEFLIYFQGTGAADDSGLPNDRFFAVRPEGSVSTLKIQRTERGDSAVYLCASSLNAPRGDTQYFGPGTRLTVL.

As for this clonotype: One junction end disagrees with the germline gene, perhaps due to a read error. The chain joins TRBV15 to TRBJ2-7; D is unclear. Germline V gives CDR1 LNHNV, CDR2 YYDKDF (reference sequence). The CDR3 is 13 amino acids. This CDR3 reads CATSGESSYEQYF. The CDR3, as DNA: TGTGCCACCAGCGGAGAATCCTCCTACGAGCAGTACTTC.

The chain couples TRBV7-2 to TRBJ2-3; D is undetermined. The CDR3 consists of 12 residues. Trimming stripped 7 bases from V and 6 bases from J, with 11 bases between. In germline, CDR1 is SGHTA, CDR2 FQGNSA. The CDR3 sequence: CASTPGPDTQYF. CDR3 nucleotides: TGTGCCAGCACCCCAGGCCCGGATACGCAGTATTTT.

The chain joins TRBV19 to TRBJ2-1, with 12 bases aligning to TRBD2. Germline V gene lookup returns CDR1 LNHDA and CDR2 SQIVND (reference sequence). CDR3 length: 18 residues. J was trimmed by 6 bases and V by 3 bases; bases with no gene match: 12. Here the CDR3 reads CASSIPPGLAGISNEQFF. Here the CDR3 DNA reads TGTGCCAGTAGTATCCCCCCCGGACTAGCGGGAATTAGCAATGAGCAGTTCTTC.

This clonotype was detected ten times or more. This CDR3 reads CASIPQELAGITDTQYF. The CDR3 DNA reads as TGCGCCAGCATTCCCCAAGAACTAGCGGGAATCACAGATACGCAGTATTTT. The chain combines TRBV4-1 with TRBJ2-3, with TRBD2 matching over 10 bases. Germline V gives CDR1 MGHRA, CDR2 YSYEKL. J was trimmed by 2 bases and V by 7 bases; bases with no gene match: 12. CDR3 length equals 17 residues.

The CDR3 DNA reads as TGTGCCAGTAGTACCCGGGACACAGTATCAGCCCAGCATTTT. Its protein product is CASSTRDTVSAQHF. This chain connects TRBV19 to TRBJ1-5; D may be TRBD1 (6 bases). This CDR3 has 14 amino acids. Germline CDR1 is LNHDA and CDR2 is SQIVND (reference sequence). V was trimmed by 4 bases and J by 11 bases, leaving 18 bases between them.

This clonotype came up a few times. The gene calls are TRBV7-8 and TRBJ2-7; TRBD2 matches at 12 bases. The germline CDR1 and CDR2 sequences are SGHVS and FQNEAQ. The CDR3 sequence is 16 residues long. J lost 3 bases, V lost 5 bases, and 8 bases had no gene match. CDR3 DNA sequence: TGTGCCAGCAGCGCCTCCGGGACTAGCGGGTACTACGAGCAGTACTTC. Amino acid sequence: CASSASGTSGYYEQYF.

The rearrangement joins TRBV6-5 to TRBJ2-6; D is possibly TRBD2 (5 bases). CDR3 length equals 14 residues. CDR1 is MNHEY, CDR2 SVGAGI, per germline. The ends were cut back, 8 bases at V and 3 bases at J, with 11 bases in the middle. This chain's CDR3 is CASGSGIGANVLTF. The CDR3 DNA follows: TGTGCCAGCGGTTCGGGAATTGGGGCCAACGTCCTGACTTTC.

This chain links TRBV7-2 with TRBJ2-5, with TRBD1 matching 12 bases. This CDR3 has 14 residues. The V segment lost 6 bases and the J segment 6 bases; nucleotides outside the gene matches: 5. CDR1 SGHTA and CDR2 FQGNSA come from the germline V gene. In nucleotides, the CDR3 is TGTGCCAGCAGACAGGGACAGGGGGCCCAGACCCAGTACTTC. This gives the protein CASRQGQGAQTQYF.

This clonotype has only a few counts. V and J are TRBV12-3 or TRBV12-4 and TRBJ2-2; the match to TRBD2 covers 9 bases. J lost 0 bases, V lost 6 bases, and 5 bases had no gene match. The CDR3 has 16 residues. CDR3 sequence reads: CASRKIAGANTGELFF. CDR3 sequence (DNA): TGTGCCAGCAGGAAAATAGCGGGAGCGAACACCGGGGAGCTGTTTTTT.

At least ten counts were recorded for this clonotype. Here the CDR3 DNA reads TGCAGTGCTAGGGACGGCCGGAACACTGAAGCTTTCTTT. Encoded protein: CSARDGRNTEAFF. The chain carries TRBV20-1 and TRBJ1-1; D gene uncertain. Germline V gene sequence: CDR1 DFQATT, CDR2 SNEGSKA (reference sequence). This CDR3 region has 13 residues. The V gene lost 3 bases and the J gene lost 1 base, with 9 bases spanning the gap.